These 26 T cell receptor beta chains came from one sample sequenced in a study of shared clonotypes between healthy human individuals. Clones were read by immunoSEQ multiplex PCR, and TCRdb kept only the in-frame ones, dropping some. The profile covers 450,000 to 700,000 clones, with about 95% appearing a single time and 0.11% taken by the ten largest. In the naive CD8 group, cells lacked CD45RO and were positively selected for CCR7, so terminally differentiated effector memory CD45RA+ cells were left out. The sequencing input was naive CD8+ T cells sorted from blood. Receptors were obtained from a woman aged 25-40 years in good health.

The chain has TRBV5-1 and TRBJ2-3; D not resolved. V was shortened by 3 bases and J by 2 bases, with 10 bases between the two germline ends. Germline V lookup: CDR1 SGHRS, CDR2 YFSETQ. This CDR3 is built from 14 residues. The CDR3, as DNA: TGCGCCAGCAGCTACGCCCAGCCCACAGATACGCAGTATTTT. It encodes CASSYAQPTDTQYF.

The table lists this clone with a count of one. DNA for the CDR3: TGTGCCAGCAGCCCCGGGACTAGCGGGAGGAATGAGCAGTTCTTC. Its protein product is CASSPGTSGRNEQFF. The rearrangement uses TRBV5-8 and TRBJ2-1, with 15 positions matching TRBD2. The V and J ends lost 4 bases and 7 bases, in that order; junction bases with no gene match: 3. Germline loops: CDR1 SGHTS, CDR2 YDEGEE. The CDR3 covers 15 residues.

J is TRBJ2-7 and V is TRBV27; TRBD2 might be the D (5 bases). Germline values: CDR1 MNHEY, CDR2 SMNVEV (reference sequence). The CDR3 is made up of 15 amino acids. V lost 3 bases and J lost 2, with 14 bases in between. The DNA for the CDR3 is TGTGCCAGCAGTTTGATGGTGGACTCCACCTACGAGCAGTACTTC. Protein product: CASSLMVDSTYEQYF.

The chain recombines TRBV11-2 with TRBJ2-1; D is unresolved. This CDR3 spans 17 amino acids. Germline assignment: CDR1 SGHAT and CDR2 FQNNGV. Trimming shortened V by 0 bases and J by 0 bases, and 12 bases separated the two germline ends. The CDR3 DNA is TGTGCCAGCAGCTTAGAGGTTCGGGTAAGCTCCTACAATGAGCAGTTCTTC. Translated, it gives CASSLEVRVSSYNEQFF.

The chain carries TRBV28 and TRBJ2-7; D may be TRBD2 (5 bases). This CDR3 is built from 13 residues. Deletions cut 3 bases from V and 0 bases from J, with 6 bases between. Germline V gene data show CDR1 as MDHEN and CDR2 as SYDVKM. CDR3: CASSFRDSYEQYF. CDR3 in DNA: TGTGCCAGCAGTTTCCGGGACTCCTACGAGCAGTACTTC.

The V gene is TRBV7-9, the J gene TRBJ2-5; TRBD1 agrees at 7 bases. This CDR3 has 15 amino acids. J gave up 0 bases and V 4 bases, and 5 bases lay outside the gene matches. Germline CDR1 SEHNR, CDR2 FQNEAQ (reference sequence). The CDR3 region is CASSSGTAYQETQYF. DNA for the CDR3: TGTGCCAGCAGCTCCGGGACAGCCTACCAAGAGACCCAGTACTTC.

The rearrangement uses TRBV28 and TRBJ2-7; D is tentatively TRBD1 or TRBD2 (5 bases each). The V and J ends lost 3 bases and 3 bases respectively, with 15 bases between them. The CDR3 is 15 residues long. Per germline, CDR1 MDHEN and CDR2 SYDVKM. DNA of the CDR3: TGTGCCAGCAGTTTTATTCACGAGGGGCTCTACGAGCAGTACTTC. It yields the protein CASSFIHEGLYEQYF.

The genes are TRBV19 and TRBJ2-5; D is unclear. Germline V gene sequence: CDR1 LNHDA, CDR2 SQIVND (reference sequence). V was trimmed by 0 bases and J by 2 bases, leaving 10 bases between them. CDR3 size: 15 residues. CDR3 coding DNA: TGTGCCAGTAGTATAGATCTCGAAGGGCAAGAGACCCAGTACTTC. Translating gives CASSIDLEGQETQYF.

This clone was seen a single time. The chain uses TRBV7-9 and TRBJ2-3; D perhaps matches TRBD2 (5 bases). V shed 5 bases and J shed 3 bases, with 24 bases lying between them. The CDR3 consists of 18 residues. Germline loops: CDR1 SEHNR, CDR2 FQNEAQ (reference sequence). The DNA for the CDR3 is TGTGCCAGCAGCCCCCCCCTAGGAGGAGGCCCTATAACAGATACGCAGTATTTT. Its translation is CASSPPLGGGPITDTQYF.

This clone was recorded only once. The chain recombines TRBV13 with TRBJ1-1, with unresolved D. V gave up 1 base and J gave up 0 bases, with 15 bases separating them. In germline, CDR1 is PRHDT, CDR2 FYEKMQ (reference sequence). The CDR3 runs to 17 residues. The CDR3 region is CASSLDAGSVMNTEAFF. In DNA form, the CDR3 reads TGTGCCAGCAGCTTAGACGCCGGGTCGGTTATGAACACTGAAGCTTTCTTT.

Turning to this clone: Other DNA sequences in this sample translate to the same CDR3. The V call is TRBV28, the J call TRBJ1-5; 9 bases line up with TRBD1. Germline V gives CDR1 MDHEN, CDR2 SYDVKM. The CDR3 is 14 amino acids. Losses at the gene ends were 6 bases for V and 4 bases for J; bases not matched to a gene: 4. As DNA, the CDR3 is TGTGCCAGCAGCTTCGGGACAGGGAATCAGCCCCAGCATTTT. Protein: CASSFGTGNQPQHF.

The genes are TRBV13 and TRBJ2-3; the match to TRBD1 covers 10 bases. Germline V gene sequence: CDR1 PRHDT, CDR2 FYEKMQ (reference sequence). The J segment lost 3 bases and the V segment lost 3 bases, leaving 0 bases of the junction unmatched. CDR3 length equals 14 residues. Here the CDR3 reads CASSLGQGTDTQYF. The CDR3, as DNA: TGTGCCAGCAGCTTGGGACAGGGGACAGATACGCAGTATTTT.

This sequence joins TRBV5-4 and TRBJ2-1; 11 nucleotides align to TRBD2. V lost 0 bases and J lost 4; bases outside the gene matches: 6. CDR3 size: 17 residues. CDR1 and CDR2 (germline): SGHNT, YYREEE (reference sequence). The CDR3 DNA is TGTGCCAGCAGCTTGGCCTCGGGACTAGCGGATTACAATGAGCAGTTCTTC. Translation gives CASSLASGLADYNEQFF.

The gene calls are TRBV5-1 and TRBJ1-2; D remains unclear. CDR1 and CDR2 (germline): SGHRS, YFSETQ. CDR3 length: 15 residues. The ends were cut back, 1 base at V and 5 bases at J, with 15 bases in the middle. The CDR3 loop is CASSLYTPTPYGYTF. The CDR3 DNA sequence: TGCGCCAGCAGCTTGTATACTCCCACCCCATATGGCTACACCTTC.

Worth noting for this clone: Other nucleotide sequences in the sample specify the same CDR3. The J gene is TRBJ1-1, the V gene TRBV5-1; the D is unclear. With 0 bases removed from V and 1 base from J, the gap between germline ends came to 7 bases. The length of the CDR3 is 14 residues. Germline values: CDR1 SGHRS, CDR2 YFSETQ. CDR3 residues: CASSLVTGNTEAFF. The CDR3 DNA follows: TGCGCCAGCAGCTTGGTCACGGGGAACACTGAAGCTTTCTTT.

The gene calls are TRBV4-2 and TRBJ1-4; D is undetermined. The CDR3 spans 14 residues. Germline CDR1 reads LGHNA; CDR2 reads YNFKEQ. The V gene lost 0 bases and the J gene lost 14 bases, with 16 bases spanning the gap. For the CDR3, the DNA is TGTGCCAGCAGCCAAGATGTGGATTCCGGTCGTCTGTTTTTT. Protein: CASSQDVDSGRLFF.

The CDR3 is CASSVGTGFDEQYF. CDR3 nucleotides: TGTGCCAGCAGCGTAGGGACAGGGTTCGACGAGCAGTACTTC. V is TRBV9 and J is TRBJ2-7; the match to TRBD1 covers 8 bases. Germline assignment: CDR1 SGDLS and CDR2 YYNGEE. With V trimmed by 0 bases and J by 5 bases, 4 bases remained unmatched. The CDR3 totals 14 residues. Filled out from reference TRBV9 and TRBJ2-7, the complete variable domain reads DSGVTQTPKHLITATGQRVTLRCSPRSGDLSVYWYQQSLDQGLQFLIQYYNGEERAKGNILERFSAQQFPDLHSELNLSSLELGDSALYFCASSVGTGFDEQYFGPGTRLTVT.

The chain has TRBV5-5 and TRBJ1-1, with D perhaps TRBD1 (5 bases). Germline V gene sequence: CDR1 SGHKS, CDR2 YYEKEE (reference sequence). The length of the CDR3 is 17 residues. Trimming left V 2 bases short and J 3 bases short, with 20 bases between. CDR3 DNA: TGTGCCAGCAGCTTCCAAGGGGCCCCTTTTCGTCACACTGAAGCTTTCTTT. Its translation: CASSFQGAPFRHTEAFF.

The V and J genes are TRBV14 and TRBJ2-5; D is unresolved. Gene TRBJ2-7 matches the end of the DNA better, so the J call may be wrong. Per germline, CDR1 SGHDN and CDR2 FVKESK. CDR3 length equals 13 residues. CDR3 protein: CASSQEKRSEQYF. The CDR3 nucleotides read TGTGCCAGCAGCCAAGAGAAACGGTCCGAGCAGTACTTC.

This clone was seen a single time. J is TRBJ2-1 and V is TRBV6-4; D may be TRBD2 (6 bases). Trimming left V 10 bases short and J 0 bases short, with 16 bases between. This CDR3 is built from 15 residues. From germline, CDR1 is MRHNA and CDR2 SNTAGT. CDR3 DNA sequence: TGTGCCATGCAGAGCGGGCCGACCTCCTACAATGAGCAGTTCTTC. Its translation is CAMQSGPTSYNEQFF.

V and J are TRBV4-2 and TRBJ2-2, with 8 bases lining up with TRBD2. The CDR3 has 17 amino acids. Germline V gives CDR1 LGHNA, CDR2 YNFKEQ. V lost 0 bases to trimming and J lost 1 base; unmatched junction nucleotides: 4. CDR3 loop: CASSQDGGLVNTGELFF. The CDR3 nucleotides read TGTGCCAGCAGCCAAGATGGGGGACTAGTGAACACCGGGGAGCTGTTTTTT.

CDR3 sequence (DNA): TGTGCCAGCAGCCGCACGCGGGGATCCACAGATACGCAGTATTTT. Translating gives CASSRTRGSTDTQYF. The chain has TRBV11-1 and TRBJ2-3; D possibly corresponds to TRBD2 (6 bases). CDR1 is SGHAT, CDR2 FQDESV, per germline (reference sequence). The V and J ends lost 5 bases and 2 bases respectively, with 14 bases between them. This CDR3 is built from 15 residues.

The count of this clone is one. The V gene is TRBV4-1, the J gene TRBJ1-1; the D gene is possibly TRBD1 (6 bases). V gave up 4 bases and J gave up 5 bases, with 20 bases separating them. This CDR3 has 16 amino acids. Germline V lookup: CDR1 MGHRA, CDR2 YSYEKL. The CDR3 here is CASSPPPYTRGTEAFF. CDR3 sequence (DNA): TGCGCCAGCAGCCCACCGCCCTATACGAGGGGGACTGAAGCTTTCTTT.

This sequence joins TRBV4-1 and TRBJ1-5; D gene uncertain. There are 15 residues in the CDR3. V was trimmed by 1 base and J by 5 bases, leaving 12 bases between them. Germline loops: CDR1 MGHRA, CDR2 YSYEKL. CDR3 sequence (DNA): TGCGCCAGCAGCCAAGTGGTCACGGCCGATCAGCCCCAGCATTTT. This codes for CASSQVVTADQPQHF.

The chain recombines TRBV7-5 with TRBJ2-2; the table assigns TRBD1, which was not confirmed against the DNA. TRBV7-5 is recorded as a pseudogene. There are 15 residues in the CDR3. CDR3 amino acids: CVRSLVQVDTGELFF. In DNA form, the CDR3 reads TGTGTCAGAAGCTTAGTGCAGGTGGACACCGGGGAGCTGTTTTTT.

CDR3 in amino acids: CASRDQGNTIYF. CDR3 nucleotides: TGTGCCAGCCGGGACCAAGGAAACACCATATATTTT. The chain combines TRBV27 with TRBJ1-3; maybe TRBD1 (5 bases). CDR1 MNHEY and CDR2 SMNVEV come from the germline V gene (reference sequence). Trimming removed 8 bases at V and 4 bases at J, with 9 bases between. The CDR3 has 12 amino acids.